This section outlines one T cell receptor (beta chain) sequence together with its context. The sample is drawn from a study of T cell responses to AZD1222 COVID-19 vaccine. Profiled with immunoSEQ multiplex PCR; TCRdb holds only in-frame clones, not every one. The sample lists roughly 100,000 clones; 90% were seen once. The source is an adult in good health. Specimen: peripheral blood, collected on day 0 of AZD1222 vaccination.

CDR3 residues: CASSSGSLGAKNIQYF. CDR3 sequence (DNA): TGCGCCAGCAGCTCGGGCTCCTTGGGAGCCAAAAACATTCAGTACTTC. V usage is TRBV5-1 and J usage is TRBJ2-4; D not certain. The CDR3 runs 16 residues. Trimming shortened V by 3 bases and J by 0 bases, and 13 bases separated the two germline ends. Germline assignment: CDR1 SGHRS and CDR2 YFSETQ.